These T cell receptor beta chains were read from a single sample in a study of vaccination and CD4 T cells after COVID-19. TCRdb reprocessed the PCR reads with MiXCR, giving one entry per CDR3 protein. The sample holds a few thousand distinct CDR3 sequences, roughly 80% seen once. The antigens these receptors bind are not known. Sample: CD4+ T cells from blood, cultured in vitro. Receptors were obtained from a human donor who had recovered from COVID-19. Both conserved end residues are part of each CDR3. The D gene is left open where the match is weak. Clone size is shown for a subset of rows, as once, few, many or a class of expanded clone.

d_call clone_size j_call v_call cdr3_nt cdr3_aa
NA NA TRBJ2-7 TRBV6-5 TGTGCCAGCAGTTACGCATTTGGCGGTTACTACGAGCAGTACTTC CASSYAFGGYYEQYF
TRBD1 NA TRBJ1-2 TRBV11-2 TGTGCCAGCAGCTCCCCCGGGACAGGCTATGGCTACACCTTC CASSSPGTGYGYTF
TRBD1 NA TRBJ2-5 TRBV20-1 TGCAGTGCTACTCTCCCGTTACAGGGGGCTTTAGTAGAGACCCAGTACTTC CSATLPLQGALVETQYF
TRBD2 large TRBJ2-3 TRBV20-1 TGCAGTGCTAGGGCTAGCGGGGGTTCAGATACGCAGTATTTT CSARASGGSDTQYF
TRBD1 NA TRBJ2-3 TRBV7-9 TGTGCCAGCAGCTTCCCACGGACAGGGGACACAGATACGCAGTATTTT CASSFPRTGDTDTQYF
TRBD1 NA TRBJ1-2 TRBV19 TGTGCCAGCGGAGACAGGGACGGCTATGGCTACACCTTC CASGDRDGYGYTF
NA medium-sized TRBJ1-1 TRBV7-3 TGTGCCAGCAGCTTAACGACGAACACTGAAGCTTTCTTT CASSLTTNTEAFF
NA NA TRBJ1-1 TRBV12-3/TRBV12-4 TGTGCCTGCGGGGGGCGCACTGAAGCTTTCTTT CACGGRTEAFF
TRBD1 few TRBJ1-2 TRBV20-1 TGCAGTGCAACGACAGGGTATGGCTATGGCTACACCTTC CSATTGYGYGYTF
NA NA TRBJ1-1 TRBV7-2 TGTGCCAGCAGCTCCAAGGTCAACACTGAAGCTTTCTTT CASSSKVNTEAFF
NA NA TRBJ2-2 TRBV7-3 TGTGCCAGCAGCTCAAATTCCGGGGAGCTGTTTTTT CASSSNSGELFF
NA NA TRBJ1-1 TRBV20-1 TGCAGTGCTAGGGAGGTGGCAGGGCCGAACACTGAAGCTTTCTTT CSAREVAGPNTEAFF
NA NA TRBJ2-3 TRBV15 TGTGCCACCAGCAGAGACGGGGGCACAGATACGCAGTATTTT CATSRDGGTDTQYF
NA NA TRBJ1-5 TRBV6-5 TGTGCCAGCAGTTCACAGGGAAACAATCAGCCCCAGCATTTT CASSSQGNNQPQHF
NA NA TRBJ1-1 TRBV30 TGTGCCTGGCAATTGGGCACTGAAGCTTTCTTT CAWQLGTEAFF
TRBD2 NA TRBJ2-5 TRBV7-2 TGTGCCAGCAGCATCACTAGCGGGGGACAAGAGACCCAGTACTTC CASSITSGGQETQYF
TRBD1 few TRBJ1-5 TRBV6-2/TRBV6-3 TGTGCCAGCAGTTACCGACAGGGAGGTCAGCCCCAGCATTTT CASSYRQGGQPQHF
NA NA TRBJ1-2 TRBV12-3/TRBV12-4 TGTGTCAGCAGTTTTAGGAGGGGCGCGGGTGGCTACACCTTC CVSSFRRGAGGYTF
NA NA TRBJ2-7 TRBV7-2 TGTGCCAGCAGCTTAACCGCGGGGGCCGCCGGCTACGAGCAGTACTTC CASSLTAGAAGYEQYF
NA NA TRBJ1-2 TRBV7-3 TGTGCCAGCAGCGTAAATAGTAACTATGGCTACACCTTC CASSVNSNYGYTF
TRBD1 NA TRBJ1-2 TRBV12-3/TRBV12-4 TGTGCCAGCAAGAGGGGGCCGCTCTACGGCTACACCTTC CASKRGPLYGYTF
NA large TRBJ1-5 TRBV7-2 TGTGCCAGCAGCTCTTACAATCAGCCCCAGCATTTT CASSSYNQPQHF
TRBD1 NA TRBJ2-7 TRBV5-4 TGTGCCAGCAGCTCGGCGGACAGGGGGCGTTACGAGCAGTACTTC CASSSADRGRYEQYF
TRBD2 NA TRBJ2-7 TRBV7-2 TGTGCCAGCAGCCGGGCGGGGGGCGTAATCTACGAGCAGTACTTC CASSRAGGVIYEQYF
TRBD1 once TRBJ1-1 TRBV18 TGTGCCAGCTCACCTAGGACAGGGGACACTGAAGCTTTCTTT CASSPRTGDTEAFF
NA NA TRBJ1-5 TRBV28 TGTGCCAGCAGTCGCCCCACCAATCAGCCCCAGCATTTT CASSRPTNQPQHF
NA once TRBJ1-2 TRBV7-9 TGTGCCATTCAAAAGGGGGGGAACTATGGCTACACCTTC CAIQKGGNYGYTF